What follows is one T cell receptor beta chain and its context. Its antigen remains undetermined. No much larger clonotype is one base removed from it; base qualities were not supplied. This sample was included in a study of T cell responses to AZD1222 COVID-19 vaccine (dated by TCRdb to the early 2020s). Notes on the research overall: TCR sequencing was performed for about 250 trial participants, of whom roughly 200 were given two doses of AZD1222 and around 25 were given two doses of MenACWY control vaccine. Trial participants were enrolled by age into subgroups of 18-55, 56-69 and 70-plus years, and roughly 160, 29 and 62 TCR-sequenced participants, respectively, were included in these subgroups.

The CDR3 regions of human TCRbeta chains were analyzed by immunosequencing. On the authors' methods: TCRs in the repertoires were compared against a reference library of SARS-CoV-2-specific TCRs that had been generated with the MIRA antigen-specificity platform. Breadth was defined as the fraction of unique TCRs that were SARS-CoV-2-associated. Depth was defined as the fraction of total T cells that were SARS-CoV-2-associated. Each spike-specific TCR was assigned to its reactive spike region and to a CD4 or CD8 class using the MIRA data. Log10-transformed breadth and depth values were compared by one-way ANOVA with Sidak's multiple comparisons tests. TCRdb carries this immuneACCESS record with in-frame sequences only. Its versions omit some clonotypes, under half of them owing to an unresolved V gene in the studies checked, with the rest unexplained. V and J calls and clone size follow that table, whereas D and trimming were derived from the DNA. In all, the sample holds approximately 100,000 clones, and approximately 90% of those were seen once. The ten largest account for around 2.3% of the sample.

Findings and caveats that apply to the study as a whole: No day 14 peak-response samples were available, so repertoires were characterized only after the peak T cell response. Reportedly, almost half of the unique spike-specific TCRs recognized epitopes lying outside the regions that are mutated in the B.1.351 and B.1.1.7 variants. The vaccine-associated CD4 TCRs covered the entire spike protein, and the dominant responses fell in regions 160-218 and 743-854. A significant rise in spike-specific TCR breadth and depth was observed after two AZD1222 doses relative to day 0 and relative to MenACWY recipients. Conclusions about previously exposed vaccinees were limited because only six AZD1222 recipients were SARS-CoV-2 seropositive at baseline. Participants were mostly white British and included more females than males, and it was suggested by the authors that clonal diversity may have been underestimated. The 56-69-year group was small, and its depth increase did not reach significance, likely because of low power.

The cysteine opens and the phenylalanine closes a CDR3 of 13 amino acids. Only the CDR3 DNA is retained, 39 bases long and in frame from the first base. The germline V gene provides CDR1 SGHRS and CDR2 YFSETQ. V trim: 4 bases; J trim: 6 bases; unmatched bases: 2. This specimen's time point label, per the study, means: about 28 days (+/-7) after the second vaccine dose. AZD1222 recipients whose second dose came at about 4 weeks and those whose second dose came at about 12 weeks were combined into one group, since spike-specific TCR depth and breadth did not differ between the two schedules. Vaccinee samples were obtained from the UK trials COV001 and COV002, which included a single-blind randomized controlled phase 2/3 trial of AZD1222 (ChAdOx1 nCoV-19) in healthy adults. For TCRbeta chain sequencing, PBMC samples from trial participants were taken at day 0 and at day 28 after the second dose.

This sequence was found in an adult who received the AZD1222 COVID-19 vaccine. The chain joins TRBV5-1 to TRBJ1-2; 11 of the junction bases match TRBD1. The sequences come from peripheral blood, collected 28 days after the second AZD1222 dose. The DNA reads TGCGCCAGCAGCCGGGGACAGGGGGATGGCTACACCTTC. This gives the protein CASSRGQGDGYTF.